The T cell receptor beta chain described here comes from a study of T cell responses to AZD1222 COVID-19 vaccine. Whole-study results and caveats: Only a handful of people who got AZD1222 tested seropositive at baseline. With two AZD1222 doses given, Spike-specific TCR breadth and depth both rose. Most donors were white British, females outnumbered males, and clonal diversity was possibly underestimated.

A note on this clone: Its target is unknown.

TCRdb's table, derived via immunoSEQ multiplex PCR, lists solely in-frame clones and lacks some. The sample has about 79,000 clones, 92% seen once. Per the germline V gene, CDR1 is LNHDA and CDR2 is SQIVND (reference sequence). V was clipped by 5 bases and J by 5 bases; unmatched bases: 14. This CDR3 contains 17 residues. The sample here was peripheral blood, taken on day 0 of MenACWY control vaccination. The chain recombines TRBV19 with TRBJ1-4, with TRBD1 identical over 7 bases. This TCR was recovered from an adult in good health. The CDR3 bases are TGTGCCAGTAGTCCTTTGGGACAGATGTGGAGAAATGAAAAACTGTTTTTT. It codes for CASSPLGQMWRNEKLFF.